This entry lists 3 T cell receptor beta chains sequenced from one sample in a study of regulatory T cells in long-lasting Graves disease. Arm-PCR of CDR3 regions and iRepertoire HTBI primers were the basis on which TCR beta libraries were built. TCRdb re-called the multiplex PCR reads through MiXCR, storing one row per CDR3 protein. The sample lists roughly 320,000 distinct CDR3 sequences; around 15% were seen once. Sample time point: newly diagnosed GD, antithyroid drugs for less than 3 months. The TCR library was made from RNA extracted from PBMCs. These sequences were also reported in another study, on T cells in Graves' hyperthyroidism and ophthalmopathy.

Specimen: peripheral blood mononuclear cells (PBMCs), collected at new diagnosis, from a patient treated with antithyroid drugs. The receptors here all came from a man in his forties with Graves disease.

This clonotype was seen many times. The chain joins TRBV5-1 to TRBJ1-1; the D gene is possibly TRBD1 (6 bases). CDR1 SGHRS and CDR2 YFSETQ come from the germline V gene. The V end was cut by 3 bases, the J end by 1 base, with 16 bases between. The CDR3 covers 16 residues. CDR3 sequence: CASSWLTGAGNTEAFF. The CDR3 nucleotides read TGCGCCAGCAGCTGGCTTACGGGGGCTGGGAACACTGAAGCTTTCTTT. Together with reference TRBV5-1 and TRBJ1-1, the CDR3 gives the full variable domain: KAGVTQTPRYLIKTRGQQVTLSCSPISGHRSVSWYQQTPGQGLQFLFEYFSETQRNKGNFPGRFSGRQFSNSRSEMNVSTLELGDSALYLCASSWLTGAGNTEAFFGQGTRLTVV.

This clonotype was seen repeatedly, ten times or more. The chain couples TRBV7-2 to TRBJ1-1; D not certain. This CDR3 has 15 residues. Germline CDR1 reads SGHTA; CDR2 reads FQGNSA. V lost 1 base, J lost 1 base, and 10 bases lay in between. The CDR3: CASSLEPLKNTEAFF. The CDR3 DNA is TGTGCCAGCAGCTTAGAGCCTTTGAAGAACACTGAAGCTTTCTTT.

As concerns this clonotype: A read error may be the cause here, since a much bigger clone is one base away. The chain recombines TRBV28 with TRBJ2-1; D uncertain. V lost 2 bases to trimming and J lost 10 bases, with 12 bases between them. The CDR3 is 13 amino acids. The germline V gene has CDR1 MDHEN and CDR2 SYDVKM. The CDR3 DNA sequence: TGTGCCAGCAGTTTACTAGGCAGATACGAGCAGTTCTTC. It translates to CASSLLGRYEQFF.